The rows below give T cell receptor beta chains drawn from one sample of a study of CD8 T cells in Susac syndrome. One entry per CDR3 protein, called by TCRdb with MiXCR from the immunoSEQ multiplex PCR reads. This table has 15,000 to 20,000 distinct CDR3 sequences, around 95% appearing once. The sample taken for sequencing was CD8+ T cells from PBMCs. These receptors came from a human donor in good health. The CDR3 runs from the conserved cysteine through the conserved F or W. The size field is filled for only some rows; it gives once, few, many or a size class.

v_call	clone_size	j_call	cdr3_aa
TRBV7-9	.	TRBJ2-1	CASSLEMGGGSYNEQFF
TRBV7-9	.	TRBJ2-1	CASSPGLGGEQFF
TRBV2	.	TRBJ2-5	CASREQLREPETQYF
TRBV15	.	TRBJ2-6	CATRSPHLSTSGANVLTF
TRBV28	.	TRBJ2-7	CASSLGRSPPYEQYF
TRBV6-5	.	TRBJ2-5	CASSRGQVETQYF
TRBV13	.	TRBJ2-3	CAIPGTSFEVTDTQYF
TRBV28	.	TRBJ2-3	CASSSSGTTTDTQYF
TRBV19	.	TRBJ2-2	CASSIDLYSPPLGTGELFF
TRBV19	once	TRBJ2-3	CASSMGTISTDTQYF
TRBV11-2	.	TRBJ2-7	CASSPGATGYEQYF
TRBV3-1	once	TRBJ2-1	CASSPPWGESYNEQFF
TRBV19	.	TRBJ2-1	CASSSVAAASYNEQFF
TRBV20-1	.	TRBJ2-7	CSAREDSGNSYEQYF
TRBV5-1	.	TRBJ2-7	CASSLTFSTSGNLYEQYF
TRBV7-9	.	TRBJ2-1	CASRGESSYNEQFF
TRBV11-1	.	TRBJ2-4	CASSLGTAKNIQYF
TRBV18	.	TRBJ1-5	CASSPNGQSNQPQHF
TRBV7-9	few	TRBJ2-7	CASSTELHYYEQYF
TRBV24-1	.	TRBJ2-4	CATSAPGIDIQYF
TRBV5-1	.	TRBJ2-3	CASSLAIGLAGVVDTQYF
TRBV6-1	.	TRBJ2-1	CAGARTRTRSPNEQFF
TRBV28	once	TRBJ2-7	CASSLYRGSSEQYF
TRBV19	.	TRBJ1-1	CASSMLGWTTEAFF
TRBV28	.	TRBJ2-7	CASSLTLRRTYEQYF
TRBV4-1	.	TRBJ2-3	CASSPKMEDTQYF
TRBV28	.	TRBJ2-3	CASSADQDLPGDTQYF
TRBV9	.	TRBJ2-3	CASSVRGVRDTQYF
TRBV7-3	.	TRBJ2-1	CASSSARGSYNEQFF
TRBV6-4	.	TRBJ2-1	CASSDSGGNHEQFF
TRBV4-1	.	TRBJ1-1	CASSQGGSEAFF
TRBV4-3	.	TRBJ2-1	CASSQDRGASPYNEQFF